This entry describes one T cell receptor beta chain. Its antigen remains unidentified. This entry belongs to a study of cytomegalovirus exposure and HLA in healthy donors. Study as a whole: About 85 million unique TCR sequences came from HLA-typed donors in an early release.

The PCR ran on 60 Vbeta and 13 Jbeta primers. Repertoires were generated with immunoSEQ multiplex PCR, while TCRdb's copy carries only in-frame clones and drops some. The sample shows about 160,000 clones, approximately 71% of them seen only once. Trimming took 1 base from V and 6 from J; bases not matched to a gene: 10. Per the germline V gene, CDR1 is PRHDT and CDR2 is FYEKMQ (reference sequence). The length of the CDR3 is 17 residues. The study, taken as a whole, reports: The likely origin of a cluster of highly shared sequence variants was a sequencing artifact. One later analysis reportedly identified an Asian-associated ancestry cluster that showed fewer N-insertions than the roughly 670-donor mean.

The sequence derives from a woman under 30 in good health and CMV-seropositive. The chain uses TRBV13 and TRBJ2-2, with TRBD1 matching over 8 bases. The sequenced sample consisted of PBMCs. CDR3 coding DNA: TGTGCCAGCAGCTTAGAAACCCAGGACAGGGTTCCCGGGGAGCTGTTTTTT. This sequence encodes CASSLETQDRVPGELFF.